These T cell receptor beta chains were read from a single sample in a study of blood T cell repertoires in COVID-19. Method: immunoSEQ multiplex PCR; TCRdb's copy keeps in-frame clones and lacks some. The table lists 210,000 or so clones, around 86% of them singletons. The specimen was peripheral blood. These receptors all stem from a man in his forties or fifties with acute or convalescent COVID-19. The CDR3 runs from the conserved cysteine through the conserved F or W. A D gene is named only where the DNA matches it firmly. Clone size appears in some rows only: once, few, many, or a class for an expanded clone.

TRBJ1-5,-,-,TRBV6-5,CASALGGNQPQHF,TGTGCCAGCGCATTAGGAGGCAATCAGCCCCAGCATTTT
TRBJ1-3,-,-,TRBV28,CASSPAGDPLRNTIYF,TGTGCCAGCAGCCCGGCGGGCGATCCTTTAAGAAACACCATATATTTT
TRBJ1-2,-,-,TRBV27,CASSLSRANYGYTF,TGTGCCAGCAGTTTGAGCAGGGCTAACTATGGCTACACCTTC
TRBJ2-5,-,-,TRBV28,CASSPPGVKETQYF,TGTGCCAGCAGTCCCCCGGGGGTGAAGGAGACCCAGTACTTC
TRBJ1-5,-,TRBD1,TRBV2,CASRRTGEGQPQHF,TGTGCCAGCAGGAGGACAGGGGAAGGTCAGCCCCAGCATTTT
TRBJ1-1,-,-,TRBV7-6,CASSEMRGGGSEAFF,TGTGCCAGCAGCGAAATGAGGGGGGGAGGCTCTGAAGCTTTCTTT
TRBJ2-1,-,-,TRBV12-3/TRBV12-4,CASSLGIHNEQFF,TGTGCCAGCAGCCTCGGGATCCACAATGAGCAGTTCTTC
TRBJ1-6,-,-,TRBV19,CASSMGSNSPLHF,TGTGCCAGTAGTATGGGCAGTAATTCACCCCTCCACTTT
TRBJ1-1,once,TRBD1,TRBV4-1,CASSQGGQANTEAFF,TGCGCCAGCAGCCAGGGGGGACAGGCTAACACTGAAGCTTTCTTT
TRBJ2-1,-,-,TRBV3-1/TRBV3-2,CASSPSVSTYNEQFF,TGTGCCAGCAGCCCTAGCGTATCCACCTACAATGAGCAGTTCTTC
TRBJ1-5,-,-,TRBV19,CASTPGGAPTPQHF,TGTGCCAGTACCCCAGGCGGGGCCCCCACCCCCCAGCATTTT
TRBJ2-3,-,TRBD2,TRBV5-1,CATNPGGVDTQYF,TGCGCCACCAACCCCGGGGGGGTAGATACGCAGTATTTT
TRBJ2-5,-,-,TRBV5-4,CASSSTGTLGTQYF,TGTGCCAGCAGCTCAACAGGGACCTTGGGGACCCAGTACTTC
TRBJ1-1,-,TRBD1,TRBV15,CATSRGGQGDTEAFF,TGTGCCACCAGCAGAGGGGGACAGGGGGACACTGAAGCTTTCTTT
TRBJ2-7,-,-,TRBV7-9,CASSLLTYEQYF,TGTGCCAGCAGCTTGCTAACCTACGAGCAGTACTTC
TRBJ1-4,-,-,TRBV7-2,CASSRSATNEKLFF,TGTGCCAGCAGTAGGAGTGCAACTAATGAAAAACTGTTTTTT
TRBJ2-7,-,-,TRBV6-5,CASSYSRGYEQYF,TGTGCCAGCAGTTACTCTCGGGGGTACGAGCAGTACTTC
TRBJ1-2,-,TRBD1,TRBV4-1,CASSQDPRGQIYGYTF,TGCGCCAGCAGCCAAGATCCAAGGGGACAGATCTATGGCTACACCTTC
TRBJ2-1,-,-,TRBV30,CAWSKSRGGSNEQFF,TGTGCCTGGAGTAAGAGTAGGGGAGGTTCCAATGAGCAGTTCTTC
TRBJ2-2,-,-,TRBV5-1,CASSLVVQANTGELFF,TGCGCCAGCAGCTTGGTGGTCCAGGCGAACACCGGGGAGCTGTTTTTT
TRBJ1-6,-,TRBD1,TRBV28,CASSPEGQGERPLHF,TGTGCCAGCAGTCCCGAGGGACAGGGGGAGAGACCCCTCCACTTT
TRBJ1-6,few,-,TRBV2,CASSDTSGSYNSPLHF,TGTGCCAGCAGTGACACATCGGGGTCCTATAATTCACCCCTCCACTTT
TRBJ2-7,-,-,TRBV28,CASSNPGPPHAYEQYF,TGTGCCAGCAGCAATCCCGGTCCGCCCCATGCATACGAGCAGTACTTC
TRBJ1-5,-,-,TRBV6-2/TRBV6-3,CASSYFLGAGLSNQPQHF,TGTGCCAGCAGTTACTTCTTGGGGGCCGGACTTAGCAATCAGCCCCAGCATTTT
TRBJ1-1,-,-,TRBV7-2,CASSLGRTANTEAFF,TGTGCCAGCAGCTTAGGGCGGACAGCGAACACTGAAGCTTTCTTT
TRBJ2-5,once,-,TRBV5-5,CASSWGREETQYF,TGTGCCAGCTCCTGGGGCAGGGAAGAGACCCAGTACTTC